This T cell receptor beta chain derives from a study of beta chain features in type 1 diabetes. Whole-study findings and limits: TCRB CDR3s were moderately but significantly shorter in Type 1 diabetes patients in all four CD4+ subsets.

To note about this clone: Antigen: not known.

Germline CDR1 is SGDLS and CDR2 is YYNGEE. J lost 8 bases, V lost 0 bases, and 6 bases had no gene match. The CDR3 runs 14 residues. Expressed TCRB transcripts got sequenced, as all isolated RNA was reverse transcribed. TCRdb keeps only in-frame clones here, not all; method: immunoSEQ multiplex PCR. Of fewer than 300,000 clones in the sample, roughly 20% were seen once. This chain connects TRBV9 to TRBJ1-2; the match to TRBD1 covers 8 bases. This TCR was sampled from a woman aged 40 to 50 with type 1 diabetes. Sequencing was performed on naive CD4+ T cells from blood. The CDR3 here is CASSVDTGGGGYTF. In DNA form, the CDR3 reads TGTGCCAGCAGCGTAGACACAGGGGGTGGCGGCTACACCTTC.